This entry lists 17 T cell receptor beta chains sequenced from one sample in a study of T cell responses to AZD1222 COVID-19 vaccine. Using immunoSEQ multiplex PCR, the repertoire was profiled, and TCRdb retains in-frame clones only, with some absent. Here the sample spans about 150,000 clones, around 85% being singletons. The sequences come from peripheral blood, collected on day 0 of MenACWY control vaccination. The origin of the receptors is an adult in good health.

The chain joins TRBV7-2 to TRBJ1-5, with D uncertain. CDR1 and CDR2 (germline): SGHTA, FQGNSA. This CDR3 has 15 amino acids. V was cut by 1 base and J by 0 bases, with 7 bases left in between. The CDR3 coding sequence is TGTGCCAGCAGCTTAGAACCCAATAGCAATCAGCCCCAGCATTTT. Translating gives CASSLEPNSNQPQHF. Drawing the rest from reference TRBV7-2 and TRBJ1-5, the complete variable domain is GAGVSQSPSNKVTEKGKDVELRCDPISGHTALYWYRQSLGQGLEFLIYFQGNSAPDKSGLPSDRFSAERTGGSVSTLTIQRTQQEDSAVYLCASSLEPNSNQPQHFGDGTRLSIL.

This sequence joins TRBV5-6 and TRBJ1-2; no reliable D call. Between the trimmed V and J ends, which lost 0 bases and 8 bases, there was a span of 11 bases. The germline gives CDR1 SGHDT, CDR2 YYEEEE. The CDR3 runs to 13 residues. This chain's CDR3 is CASSLGVTHGYTF. The CDR3 nucleotides are TGTGCCAGCAGCTTGGGGGTAACCCACGGCTACACCTTC.

The genes are TRBV11-3 and TRBJ2-2; TRBD1 agrees at 7 bases. Germline V gives CDR1 SGHNT, CDR2 YENEEA. V lost 0 bases to trimming and J lost 2 bases; unmatched junction nucleotides: 3. The CDR3 spans 16 residues. CDR3 nucleotide sequence: TGTGCCAGCAGCTTAGATCTAGGGGGCAACACCGGGGAGCTGTTTTTT. Its translation is CASSLDLGGNTGELFF.

The chain couples TRBV5-1 to TRBJ1-1; a possible D gene is TRBD1 (6 bases). Trimming left V 1 base short and J 5 bases short, with 15 bases between. Per the germline V gene, CDR1 is SGHRS and CDR2 is YFSETQ. The CDR3 extends over 15 amino acids. DNA of the CDR3: TGCGCCAGCAGCTTGATGGGGGGCGCGGCGACTGAAGCTTTCTTT. Its protein product is CASSLMGGAATEAFF.

The table lists this clone with a few counts. This rearrangement joins TRBV7-8 to TRBJ1-6; 7 bases align to TRBD1. The V and J ends lost 3 bases and 9 bases, in that order; junction bases with no gene match: 5. Per germline, CDR1 SGHVS and CDR2 FQNEAQ. The CDR3 runs 14 residues. The DNA for the CDR3 is TGTGCCAGCAGCTTCGGGACAGTCTTTTCACCCCTCCACTTT. It is translated as CASSFGTVFSPLHF. Supplemented by reference TRBV7-8 and TRBJ1-6, the full variable domain reads GAGVSQSPRYKVAKRGQDVALRCDPISGHVSLFWYQQALGQGPEFLTYFQNEAQLDKSGLPSDRFFAERPEGSVSTLKIQRTQQEDSAVYLCASSFGTVFSPLHFGNGTRLTVT.

The rearrangement links TRBV30 to TRBJ1-1, with D tentatively TRBD1 (5 bases). The CDR3 sequence is 14 residues long. V lost 0 bases to trimming and J lost 7 bases, with 15 bases between them. The V gene's germline CDR1 is GTSNPN and CDR2 SVGIG (reference sequence). The CDR3 DNA follows: TGTGCCTGGAGTGTAAGGGGCAGATCCCATGAAGCTTTCTTT. Translation: CAWSVRGRSHEAFF.

Here the CDR3 reads CASSQRGASGSGNEQFF. In DNA form, the CDR3 reads TGTGCCAGCAGCCAGCGGGGCGCCAGCGGGAGTGGCAATGAGCAGTTCTTC. The rearrangement joins TRBV4-2 to TRBJ2-1; TRBD2 matches at 8 bases. Germline assignment: CDR1 LGHNA and CDR2 YNFKEQ. The CDR3 has 17 amino acids. J lost 6 bases, V lost 3 bases, and 13 bases had no gene match.

This clone was seen a handful of times. This chain uses TRBV3-1 (or the pseudogene TRBV3-2) with TRBJ2-1, with 7 nucleotides matching TRBD2. Germline CDR1 reads LGHDT; CDR2 reads YNNKEL (reference sequence). CDR3 size: 15 residues. V was pared by 1 base and J by 3 bases, with 3 bases of the junction left unmatched. CDR3 residues: CASSQASSGYNEQFF. CDR3 nucleotides: TGTGCCAGCAGCCAAGCGTCTAGCGGCTACAATGAGCAGTTCTTC.

The chain is built from TRBV11-2 and TRBJ1-1; D is undetermined. The CDR3 runs to 15 residues. The V and J ends lost 1 base and 3 bases respectively, with 12 bases between them. Germline V gives CDR1 SGHAT, CDR2 FQNNGV. DNA for the CDR3: TGTGCCAGCAGCTTAGGGCTTCTAAGGGACACTGAAGCTTTCTTT. It specifies CASSLGLLRDTEAFF.

The CDR3 DNA reads TGTGCCACCAGTGATTCCCTTAGGGGGGGAGCTGAGAGGGACTACGAGCAGTACGTC. Encoded protein: CATSDSLRGGAERDYEQYV. This rearrangement joins TRBV24-1 to TRBJ2-7, with D perhaps TRBD2 (7 bases). The CDR3 length is 19 residues. Germline CDR1 and CDR2: KGHDR and SFDVKD. The V and J ends lost 2 bases and 3 bases respectively, with 25 bases between them.

The CDR3 bases are TGTGCCAGCAGTGCTGGGGGGAGGACTGAAGCTTTCTTT. Residues: CASSAGGRTEAFF. The chain uses TRBV2 and TRBJ1-1, with D perhaps TRBD1 (5 bases). This CDR3 comprises 13 residues. The V gene lost 4 bases and the J gene lost 5 bases, with 11 bases spanning the gap. Germline CDR1 SNHLY, CDR2 FYNNEI.

V usage is TRBV19 and J usage is TRBJ1-3; the D gene is possibly TRBD1 (5 bases). The V end was cut by 7 bases, the J end by 2 bases, with 12 bases between. Looked up from germline, CDR1 is LNHDA and CDR2 is SQIVND (reference sequence). This CDR3 contains 14 residues. CDR3 in amino acids: CASIPGWPGNTIYF. The CDR3 DNA is TGTGCCAGTATTCCAGGGTGGCCTGGAAACACCATATATTTT.

The chain employs TRBV6-5 and TRBJ1-2; tentative D call: TRBD1 (5 bases). The CDR3 loop spans 14 amino acids. Germline V gives CDR1 MNHEY, CDR2 SVGAGI. V lost 6 bases to trimming and J lost 1 base, with 12 bases between them. The CDR3 DNA is TGTGCCAGCAGGGCCGGTGGGGGTAACTATGGCTACACCTTC. Its translation: CASRAGGGNYGYTF.

V and J are TRBV28 and TRBJ1-1, with D possibly matching TRBD1 (5 bases). V was shortened by 3 bases and J by 3 bases, with 11 bases between the two germline ends. From germline, CDR1 is MDHEN and CDR2 SYDVKM. The CDR3 totals 14 residues. The CDR3 DNA reads as TGTGCCAGCAGTTTGCAGGGCTTCTACACTGAAGCTTTCTTT. Residues: CASSLQGFYTEAFF.

V usage is TRBV7-2 and J usage is TRBJ1-6; D not certain. The CDR3 is made up of 16 amino acids. Germline values: CDR1 SGHTA, CDR2 FQGNSA. V lost 1 base and J 0 bases, leaving 7 bases between the germline ends. CDR3 region: CASSLEESSYNSPLHF. For the CDR3, the DNA is TGTGCCAGCAGCTTAGAGGAGAGCTCCTATAATTCACCCCTCCACTTT. Complete variable domain (other parts from reference TRBV7-2 and TRBJ1-6): GAGVSQSPSNKVTEKGKDVELRCDPISGHTALYWYRQSLGQGLEFLIYFQGNSAPDKSGLPSDRFSAERTGGSVSTLTIQRTQQEDSAVYLCASSLEESSYNSPLHFGNGTRLTVT.

This clone was observed once. The chain employs TRBV27 and TRBJ2-1; TRBD1 agrees at 9 bases. Trimming removed 6 bases from V and 5 bases from J; junction bases left unmatched: 8. The germline CDR1 and CDR2 sequences are MNHEY and SMNVEV (reference sequence). The length of the CDR3 is 15 residues. The CDR3 protein is CASRVPGQGNNEQFF. The CDR3 DNA sequence: TGTGCCAGCAGAGTCCCGGGACAGGGTAACAATGAGCAGTTCTTC.

The chain couples TRBV25-1 to TRBJ1-2; unclear D gene. The CDR3 contains 14 residues. Trimming stripped 3 bases from V and 4 bases from J, with 12 bases between. Germline values: CDR1 MGHDK, CDR2 SYGVNS. The CDR3 protein is CASSDVESRYGYTF. The DNA for the CDR3 is TGTGCCAGCAGTGACGTTGAATCCCGCTATGGCTACACCTTC.